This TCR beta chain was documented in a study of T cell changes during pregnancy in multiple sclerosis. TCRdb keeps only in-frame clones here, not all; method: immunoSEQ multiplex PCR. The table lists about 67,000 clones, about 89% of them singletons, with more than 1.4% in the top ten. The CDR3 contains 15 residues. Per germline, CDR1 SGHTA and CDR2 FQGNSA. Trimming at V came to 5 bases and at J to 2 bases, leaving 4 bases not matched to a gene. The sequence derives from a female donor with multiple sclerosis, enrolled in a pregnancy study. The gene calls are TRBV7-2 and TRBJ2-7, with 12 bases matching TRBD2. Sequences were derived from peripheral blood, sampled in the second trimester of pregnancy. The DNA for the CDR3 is TGTGCCAGCAGCCCGACTAGCGGGAGCGCCTACGAGCAGTACTTC. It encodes CASSPTSGSAYEQYF.